Shown below are 31 T cell receptor beta chains from a single sample sequenced in a study of T cell repertoires in cytomegalovirus infection. MiXCR, run by TCRdb on the reads, gives a single entry per CDR3 protein. The sample has a few hundred thousand distinct CDR3 sequences; approximately 15% are singletons. Sequenced sample: CD8+ T cells from PBMCs. The receptors originated from a human donor in good health (CMV status not recorded). Some clones in this sample may be carry-over from other donors' samples.

J is TRBJ1-1 and V is TRBV20-1, with no clear D. Germline assignment: CDR1 DFQATT and CDR2 SNEGSKA (reference sequence). The CDR3 has 14 residues. CDR3 sequence: CSAPGEGSNTEAFF. The CDR3 nucleotides read TGCAGCGCCCCCGGGGAGGGCTCGAACACTGAAGCTTTCTTT.

This clonotype occurred many times. The J gene is TRBJ2-5, the V gene TRBV7-6, with D perhaps matching TRBD1 (6 bases). This CDR3 is built from 17 residues. V was cut by 0 bases and J by 1 base, with 15 bases left in between. Germline CDR1 reads SGHVS; CDR2 reads FNYEAQ. The CDR3 here is CASSLAPGRGLQETQYF. CDR3 in DNA: TGTGCCAGCAGCTTAGCCCCCGGCAGGGGCCTCCAAGAGACCCAGTACTTC.

A few counts support this clonotype. The chain employs TRBV7-6 and TRBJ2-1; TRBD2 is a possible D gene (6 bases). The ends were cut back, 1 base at V and 5 bases at J, with 18 bases in the middle. This CDR3 has 17 residues. Germline V lookup: CDR1 SGHVS, CDR2 FNYEAQ. This CDR3 reads CASSLVEVGDFDNEQFF. CDR3 nucleotides: TGTGCCAGCAGCTTAGTAGAGGTGGGGGACTTCGACAATGAGCAGTTCTTC. Using reference TRBV7-6 and TRBJ2-1 for the parts outside the CDR3, the full variable domain is GAGVSQSPRYKVTKRGQDVALRCDPISGHVSLYWYRQALGQGPEFLTYFNYEAQQDKSGLPNDRFSAERPEGSISTLTIQRTEQRDSAMYRCASSLVEVGDFDNEQFFGPGTRLTVL.

This clonotype was observed many times. The V and J genes are TRBV6-2 or TRBV6-3 and TRBJ2-1; 8 positions agree with TRBD1. The CDR3 contains 15 residues. Trimming at V came to 5 bases and at J to 5 bases, leaving 8 bases not matched to a gene. Germline loops: CDR1 MNHEY, CDR2 SVGEGT. The CDR3: CASSHRDRPNNEQFF. The CDR3 DNA is TGTGCCAGCAGTCACCGGGACAGGCCTAACAATGAGCAGTTCTTC.

This clonotype was seen ten or more times. The CDR3 region is CASSRTGGETQYF. CDR3 coding DNA: TGTGCCAGCAGCCGGACCGGGGGAGAGACCCAGTACTTC. This chain uses TRBV27 with TRBJ2-5; D is possibly TRBD2 (6 bases). The V end lost 6 bases, the J end lost 4 bases, and 12 bases lay between the germline ends. The germline CDR1 and CDR2 sequences are MNHEY and SMNVEV (reference sequence). This CDR3 comprises 13 residues.

In this sample, this clonotype turned up many times. The chain couples TRBV6-5 to TRBJ1-4; maybe TRBD1 (5 bases). Germline CDR1 reads MNHEY; CDR2 reads SVGAGI. Trimming removed 3 bases at V and 7 bases at J, with 15 bases between. The CDR3 has 15 residues. The CDR3 reads CASSYSAGGSEKLFF. The CDR3 bases are TGTGCCAGCAGTTATTCGGCGGGGGGTAGTGAAAAACTGTTTTTT.

The rearrangement uses TRBV9 and TRBJ1-1; TRBD1 might be the D (5 bases). With 1 base removed from V and 4 bases from J, the gap between germline ends came to 17 bases. The CDR3 consists of 16 residues. Germline V lookup: CDR1 SGDLS, CDR2 YYNGEE. DNA for the CDR3: TGTGCCAGCAGCGTATTCGATGGGGCGCGGGGCACTGAAGCTTTCTTT. This sequence encodes CASSVFDGARGTEAFF.

This clonotype was counted many times. The V gene is TRBV7-2, the J gene TRBJ1-1; TRBD1 might be the D (5 bases). Germline loops: CDR1 SGHTA, CDR2 FQGNSA. The CDR3 sequence is 15 residues long. Trimming took 0 bases from V and 3 from J, leaving 11 bases between them. The chain's CDR3 is CASSLAGPFDTEAFF. DNA of the CDR3: TGTGCCAGCAGCTTAGCGGGACCCTTTGACACTGAAGCTTTCTTT.

This clonotype was seen a handful of times. The V gene is TRBV4-1, the J gene TRBJ1-2; tentative D call: TRBD1 (6 bases). Germline assignment: CDR1 MGHRA and CDR2 YSYEKL. V lost 4 bases to trimming and J lost 7 bases, with 19 bases between them. The length of the CDR3 is 15 residues. The CDR3 loop is CASSLERTGFIGYTF. CDR3 DNA: TGCGCCAGCAGCCTCGAAAGAACAGGGTTCATTGGCTACACCTTC.

This clonotype was counted at least ten times. The rearrangement uses TRBV7-9 and TRBJ2-5; 8 nucleotides line up with TRBD2. The J segment lost 0 bases and the V segment lost 1 base, leaving 4 bases of the junction unmatched. The CDR3 extends over 16 amino acids. Germline-derived CDR1 and CDR2 are SEHNR and FQNEAQ (reference sequence). CDR3 loop: CASSLVGGGYQETQYF. CDR3 nucleotide sequence: TGTGCCAGCAGCTTAGTCGGCGGGGGGTACCAAGAGACCCAGTACTTC.

The chain joins TRBV29-1 to TRBJ1-2; 9 positions agree with TRBD1. The J segment lost 3 bases and the V segment lost 6 bases, leaving 17 bases of the junction unmatched. The length of the CDR3 is 17 residues. The germline V gene encodes CDR1 SQVTM and CDR2 ANQGSEA. The CDR3 nucleotides are TGCAGCGTCCTCAGGGGGAGTACTACAGGGGGCTACTATGGCTACACCTTC. Its translation: CSVLRGSTTGGYYGYTF.

This clonotype appeared many times. The chain joins TRBV12-3 or TRBV12-4 to TRBJ1-2, with D tentatively TRBD1 (5 bases). The CDR3 has 15 residues. Trimming took 2 bases from V and 4 from J, leaving 14 bases between them. The CDR3 reads CASSLRGTKGYGYTF. CDR3 bases: TGTGCCAGCAGTTTAAGGGGAACGAAGGGCTATGGCTACACCTTC.

This clonotype was detected many times. This chain joins TRBV7-8 and TRBJ1-1, with TRBD1 identical over 8 bases. Germline V gene data show CDR1 as SGHVS and CDR2 as FQNEAQ. There are 15 residues in the CDR3. With V trimmed by 5 bases and J by 1 base, 6 bases remained unmatched. Here the CDR3 reads CASSKYRGTNTEAFF. The CDR3 nucleotides read TGTGCCAGCAGCAAGTACAGGGGGACGAACACTGAAGCTTTCTTT.

This clonotype was recorded at least ten times. The J gene is TRBJ1-1, the V gene TRBV6-5; D is undetermined. Trimming shortened V by 0 bases and J by 1 base, and 3 bases separated the two germline ends. The CDR3 extends over 13 amino acids. CDR1 and CDR2 (germline): MNHEY, SVGAGI. The CDR3 nucleotides read TGTGCCAGCAGTTACTCGGCGAACACTGAAGCTTTCTTT. Amino acid sequence: CASSYSANTEAFF.

This clonotype has ten or more counts. The chain is built from TRBV7-9 and TRBJ2-2; TRBD2 matches 7 bases. The V segment lost 3 bases and the J segment 0 bases; nucleotides outside the gene matches: 1. Germline V lookup: CDR1 SEHNR, CDR2 FQNEAQ (reference sequence). The CDR3 has 15 residues. CDR3 in amino acids: CASSLTSPNTGELFF. CDR3 sequence (DNA): TGTGCCAGCAGCTTGACTAGCCCGAACACCGGGGAGCTGTTTTTT.

This clonotype was found many times. The rearrangement links TRBV19 to TRBJ2-7; D is perhaps TRBD1 or TRBD2 (6 bases each). Deletions cut 3 bases from V and 3 bases from J, with 9 bases between. The CDR3 covers 13 residues. Germline lookup yields CDR1 LNHDA and CDR2 SQIVND (reference sequence). The CDR3 is CASSIGGGYEQYF. DNA of the CDR3: TGTGCCAGTAGTATTGGAGGGGGCTACGAGCAGTACTTC. Full variable domain (missing parts from reference TRBV19 and TRBJ2-7): DGGITQSPKYLFRKEGQNVTLSCEQNLNHDAMYWYRQDPGQGLRLIYYSQIVNDFQKGDIAEGYSVSREKKESFPLTVTSAQKNPTAFYLCASSIGGGYEQYFGPGTRLTVT.

On this clonotype: This may be a read error, as it is one base from a much larger clone. V and J are TRBV7-8 and TRBJ1-1, with 8 bases matching TRBD1. J lost 1 base, V lost 5 bases, and 6 bases had no gene match. In germline, CDR1 is SGHVS, CDR2 FQNEAQ. This CDR3 is built from 15 residues. CDR3 region: CASSLPGTGNTEAFF. The DNA for the CDR3 is TGTGCCAGCAGCCTCCCCGGGACAGGGAACACTGAAGCTTTCTTT.

V usage is TRBV7-4 and J usage is TRBJ2-2; D perhaps matches TRBD2 (5 bases). CDR1 and CDR2 from the germline V gene are SGHVT and SQSDAQ. The CDR3 runs 13 residues. The V gene lost 5 bases and the J gene lost 5 bases, with 9 bases spanning the gap. This CDR3 reads CASSPERTGELFF. DNA of the CDR3: TGTGCCAGCAGCCCCGAGCGGACCGGGGAGCTGTTTTTT.

In this sample, this clonotype turned up a few times. One end of the junction is discordant with germline, which a read error may explain. V is TRBV15 and J is TRBJ2-7; no clear D gene. The V gene's germline CDR1 is LNHNV and CDR2 YYDKDF (reference sequence). The CDR3 is made up of 15 amino acids. CDR3 region: CATTPTFGDASVSFF. For the CDR3, the DNA is TGTGCCACCACCCCGACATTTGGGGATGCCTCCGTATCCTTCTTC.

The CDR3: CASSQTDRPRDEQFF. CDR3 bases: TGTGCCAGCAGCCAAACTGACAGGCCACGGGATGAGCAGTTCTTC. This chain joins TRBV14 and TRBJ2-1, with D possibly matching TRBD1 (6 bases). V was cut by 2 bases and J by 8 bases, with 16 bases left in between. Looked up from germline, CDR1 is SGHDN and CDR2 is FVKESK. The CDR3 totals 15 residues.

Many counts were recorded for this clonotype. The chain employs TRBV6-2 or TRBV6-3 and TRBJ2-1; D ambiguous. The CDR3 is 15 residues long. The V end was cut by 6 bases, the J end by 5 bases, with 17 bases between. Germline loops: CDR1 MNHEY, CDR2 SVGEGT. CDR3 protein: CASSLTRTINNEQFF. Written as DNA, the CDR3 is TGTGCCAGCAGCTTGACCCGGACCATTAACAATGAGCAGTTCTTC.

This clonotype was observed a few times. V and J are TRBV27 and TRBJ2-7; 8 bases align to TRBD2. The CDR3 totals 13 residues. V shed 6 bases and J 7 bases; nucleotides not matched to a gene: 8. CDR1 and CDR2 from the germline V gene are MNHEY and SMNVEV (reference sequence). CDR3 DNA sequence: TGTGCCAGCAGCTCCGGGACTAGTGAGGAGCAGTACTTC. Encoded protein: CASSSGTSEEQYF.

Remarks on this clonotype: This could be a read error, since a much larger clone is one nucleotide away. The gene calls are TRBV7-9 and TRBJ1-1; no clear D gene. This CDR3 contains 14 residues. V lost 10 bases, J lost 0 bases, and 15 bases lay in between. The germline V gene encodes CDR1 SEHNR and CDR2 FQNEAQ (reference sequence). The CDR3 sequence is CATPLGGLNTEAFF. In DNA form, the CDR3 reads TGTGCCACCCCCCTGGGCGGCCTGAACACTGAAGCTTTCTTT.

The gene calls are TRBV5-5 and TRBJ1-5; weak D call: TRBD1 (6 bases). The CDR3 runs to 15 residues. Germline V gives CDR1 SGHKS, CDR2 YYEKEE (reference sequence). V lost 2 bases and J lost 7, with 16 bases in between. In nucleotides, the CDR3 is TGTGCCAGCAGCTTCACGTCAGGGGACGGACAGCCCCAGCATTTT. It specifies CASSFTSGDGQPQHF.

There are many counts of this clonotype. The rearrangement joins TRBV12-3 or TRBV12-4 to TRBJ2-1, with a weak D call TRBD1 (6 bases). This CDR3 is built from 17 residues. V gave up 5 bases and J gave up 0 bases, with 17 bases separating them. The CDR3: CASSRDTAWSSYNEQFF. The DNA for the CDR3 is TGTGCCAGCAGTCGGGACACAGCATGGAGCTCCTACAATGAGCAGTTCTTC.

This clonotype was counted between two and nine times. The CDR3 nucleotides read TGTGCCAGCAGTCTGACAGTTTACGAGCAGTACTTC. Its translation: CASSLTVYEQYF. The rearrangement joins TRBV12-3 or TRBV12-4 to TRBJ2-7, with a possible D match to TRBD1 (5 bases). The germline V and J ends were trimmed by 5 bases and 4 bases, with 9 bases remaining between them. This CDR3 has 12 residues.

In this sample, this clonotype turned up many times. The J gene is TRBJ2-4, the V gene TRBV7-9, with D perhaps TRBD2 (7 bases). V was trimmed by 5 bases and J by 5 bases, leaving 16 bases between them. The CDR3 is 15 residues long. Germline CDR1 SEHNR, CDR2 FQNEAQ (reference sequence). CDR3 loop: CASSQAGGRENIQYF. CDR3 DNA sequence: TGTGCCAGCAGCCAAGCCGGGGGGCGGGAAAACATTCAGTACTTC.

This clonotype was recorded many times. The CDR3 spells CASSMRTVFIQPQHF. CDR3 sequence (DNA): TGTGCCAGCAGCATGAGGACAGTCTTTATTCAGCCCCAGCATTTT. The rearrangement uses TRBV7-8 and TRBJ1-5, with TRBD1 as a possible D gene (6 bases). CDR3 length: 15 amino acids. Germline-derived CDR1 and CDR2 are SGHVS and FQNEAQ. V gave up 5 bases and J gave up 6 bases, with 17 bases separating them.

Here the CDR3 DNA reads TGTGCCAGCAGCTTATACGTTGGGACCTACGAGCAGTACTTC. It codes for CASSLYVGTYEQYF. This chain uses TRBV7-2 with TRBJ2-7, with D unclear. Germline CDR1 reads SGHTA; CDR2 reads FQGNSA. V lost 2 bases and J lost 2, with 10 bases in between. This CDR3 region has 14 residues.

Of note for this clonotype: A read error is likely, as this CDR3 ends without the conserved phenylalanine or tryptophan. This sequence joins TRBV5-4 and TRBJ2-1, with 8 bases aligning to TRBD2. Per the germline V gene, CDR1 is SGHNT and CDR2 is YYREEE (reference sequence). The trim removed 2 bases at V and 7 bases at J, leaving 14 bases unmatched. This CDR3 contains 17 residues. CDR3 sequence: CASSFGGASPIGNEQFY. CDR3 bases: TGTGCCAGCAGCTTCGGGGGGGCAAGCCCCATAGGGAATGAGCAGTTCTAC.

This clonotype has a count of ten or more. The chain uses TRBV20-1 and TRBJ2-5, with D tentatively TRBD1 or TRBD2 (5 bases each). This CDR3 is built from 18 residues. Germline-derived CDR1 and CDR2 are DFQATT and SNEGSKA (reference sequence). The V gene lost 2 bases and the J gene lost 2 bases, with 24 bases spanning the gap. The CDR3 sequence: CSARSFSGRAAMQETQYF. The CDR3 DNA sequence: TGCAGTGCTAGAAGCTTTTCGGGGCGGGCAGCTATGCAAGAGACCCAGTACTTC.